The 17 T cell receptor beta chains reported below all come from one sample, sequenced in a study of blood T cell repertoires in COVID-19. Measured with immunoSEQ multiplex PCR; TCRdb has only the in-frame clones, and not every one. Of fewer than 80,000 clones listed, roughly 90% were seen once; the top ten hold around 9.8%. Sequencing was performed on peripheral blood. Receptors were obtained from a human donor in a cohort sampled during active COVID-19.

CDR3 region: CAWSGQGASTDTQYF. The DNA for the CDR3 is TGTGCCTGGAGTGGACAGGGAGCTAGCACAGATACGCAGTATTTT. The chain has TRBV30 and TRBJ2-3; 7 bases fit TRBD1. Germline V gene sequence: CDR1 GTSNPN, CDR2 SVGIG (reference sequence). This CDR3 region has 15 residues. V gave up 1 base and J gave up 0 bases; unmatched junction bases: 4.

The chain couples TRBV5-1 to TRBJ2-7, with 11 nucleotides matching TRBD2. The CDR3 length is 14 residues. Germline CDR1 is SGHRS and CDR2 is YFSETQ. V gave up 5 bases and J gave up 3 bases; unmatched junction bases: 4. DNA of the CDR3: TGCGCCAGCAGATCGGGACTAGCGGTCTACGAGCAGTACTTC. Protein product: CASRSGLAVYEQYF.

CDR3 nucleotides: TGTGCCAGCAGTTCAGTATACGAGCAGTACTTC. Amino acid sequence: CASSSVYEQYF. The rearrangement uses TRBV6-6 and TRBJ2-7; no reliable D call. With 4 bases removed from V and 4 bases from J, the gap between germline ends came to 5 bases. The germline CDR1 and CDR2 sequences are MNHNY and SVGAGI (reference sequence). This CDR3 has 11 residues.

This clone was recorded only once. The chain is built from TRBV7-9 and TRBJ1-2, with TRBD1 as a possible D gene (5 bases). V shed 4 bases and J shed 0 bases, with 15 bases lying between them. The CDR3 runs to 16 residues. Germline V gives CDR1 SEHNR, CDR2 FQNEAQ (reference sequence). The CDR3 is CASSSHNRKANYGYTF. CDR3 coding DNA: TGTGCCAGCAGCTCCCACAACAGGAAAGCTAACTATGGCTACACCTTC.

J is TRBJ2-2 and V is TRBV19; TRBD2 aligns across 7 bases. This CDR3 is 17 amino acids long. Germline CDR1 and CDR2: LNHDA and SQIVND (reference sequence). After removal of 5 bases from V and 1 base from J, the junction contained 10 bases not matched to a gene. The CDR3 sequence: CASSSLWGGLNTGELFF. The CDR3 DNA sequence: TGTGCCAGTAGTTCACTCTGGGGGGGACTGAACACCGGGGAGCTGTTTTTT.

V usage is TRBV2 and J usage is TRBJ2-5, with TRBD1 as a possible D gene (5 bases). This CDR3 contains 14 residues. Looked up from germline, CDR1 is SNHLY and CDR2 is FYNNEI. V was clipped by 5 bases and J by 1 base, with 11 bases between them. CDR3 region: CASSLDSPQETQYF. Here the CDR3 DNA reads TGTGCCAGCAGTCTCGACAGCCCCCAAGAGACCCAGTACTTC.

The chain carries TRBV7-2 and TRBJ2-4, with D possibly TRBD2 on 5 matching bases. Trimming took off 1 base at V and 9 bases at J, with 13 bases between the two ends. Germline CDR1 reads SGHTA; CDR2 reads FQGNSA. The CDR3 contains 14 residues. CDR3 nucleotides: TGTGCCAGCAGCTTAGGCGGGCAAAAACGCATTCAGTACTTC. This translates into CASSLGGQKRIQYF. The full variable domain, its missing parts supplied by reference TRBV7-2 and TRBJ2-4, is GAGVSQSPSNKVTEKGKDVELRCDPISGHTALYWYRQSLGQGLEFLIYFQGNSAPDKSGLPSDRFSAERTGGSVSTLTIQRTQQEDSAVYLCASSLGGQKRIQYFGAGTRLSVL.

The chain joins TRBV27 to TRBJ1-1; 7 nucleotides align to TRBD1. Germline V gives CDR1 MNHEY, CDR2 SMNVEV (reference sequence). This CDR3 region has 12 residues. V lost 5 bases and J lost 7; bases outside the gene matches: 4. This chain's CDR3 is CASSRTGIEAFF. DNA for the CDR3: TGTGCCAGCAGTCGGACAGGAATTGAAGCTTTCTTT.

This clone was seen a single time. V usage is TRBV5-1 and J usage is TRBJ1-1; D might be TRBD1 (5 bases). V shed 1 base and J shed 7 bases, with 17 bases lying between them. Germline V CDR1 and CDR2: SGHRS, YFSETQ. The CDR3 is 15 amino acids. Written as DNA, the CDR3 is TGCGCCAGCAGCTTGACCCCTGACAGATATTATGAAGCTTTCTTT. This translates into CASSLTPDRYYEAFF.

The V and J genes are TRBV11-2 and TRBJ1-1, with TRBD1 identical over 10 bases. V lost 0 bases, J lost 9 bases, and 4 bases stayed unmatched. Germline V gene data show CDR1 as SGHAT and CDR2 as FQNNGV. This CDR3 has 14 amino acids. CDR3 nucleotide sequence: TGTGCCAGCAGCTTAGACCCGGGACAGGGGCAAGCTTTCTTT. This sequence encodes CASSLDPGQGQAFF. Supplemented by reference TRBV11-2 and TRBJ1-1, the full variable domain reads EAGVAQSPRYKIIEKRQSVAFWCNPISGHATLYWYQQILGQGPKLLIQFQNNGVVDDSQLPKDRFSAERLKGVDSTLKIQPAKLEDSAVYLCASSLDPGQGQAFFGQGTRLTVV.

The CDR3 protein is CASSLGLAGIQETQYF. The CDR3 coding sequence is TGCGCCAGCAGCTTGGGACTAGCGGGGATTCAAGAGACCCAGTACTTC. The chain couples TRBV5-1 to TRBJ2-5; 11 bases match TRBD2. Germline CDR1 and CDR2: SGHRS and YFSETQ. This CDR3 comprises 16 residues. The trim removed 0 bases at V and 2 bases at J, leaving 3 bases unmatched.

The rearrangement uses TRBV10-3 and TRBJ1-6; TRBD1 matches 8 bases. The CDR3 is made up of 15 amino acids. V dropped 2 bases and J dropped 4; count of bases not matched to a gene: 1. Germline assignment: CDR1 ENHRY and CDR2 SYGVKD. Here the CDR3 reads CAISEGQGYNSPLHF. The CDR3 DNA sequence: TGTGCCATCAGTGAGGGACAGGGTTATAATTCACCCCTCCACTTT.

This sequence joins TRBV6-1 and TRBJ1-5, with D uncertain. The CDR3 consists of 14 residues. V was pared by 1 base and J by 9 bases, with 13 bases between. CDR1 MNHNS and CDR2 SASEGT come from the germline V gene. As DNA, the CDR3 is TGTGCCAGCAGTGAAGTTGACGCGGGCGGGCCCCAGCATTTT. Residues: CASSEVDAGGPQHF.

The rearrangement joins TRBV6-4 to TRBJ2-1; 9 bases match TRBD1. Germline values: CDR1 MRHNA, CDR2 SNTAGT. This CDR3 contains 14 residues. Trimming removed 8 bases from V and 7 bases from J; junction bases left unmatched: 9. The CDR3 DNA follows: TGTGCCAGCGCAGCTTCGGACAGGGGAAATGAGCAGTTCTTC. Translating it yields CASAASDRGNEQFF.

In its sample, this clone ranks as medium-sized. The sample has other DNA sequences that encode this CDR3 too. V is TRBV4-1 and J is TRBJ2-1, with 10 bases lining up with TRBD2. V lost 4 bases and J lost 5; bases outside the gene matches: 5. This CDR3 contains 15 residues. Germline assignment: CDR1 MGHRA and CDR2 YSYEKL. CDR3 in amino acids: CASSPWTSGDNEQFF. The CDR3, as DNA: TGCGCCAGCAGCCCCTGGACTAGCGGAGACAATGAGCAGTTCTTC.

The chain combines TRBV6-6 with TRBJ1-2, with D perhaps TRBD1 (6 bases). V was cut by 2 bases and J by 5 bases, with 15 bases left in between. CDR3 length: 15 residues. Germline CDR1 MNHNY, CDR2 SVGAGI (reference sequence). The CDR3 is CASSYGGQWGYGYTF. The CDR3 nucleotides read TGTGCCAGCAGTTACGGAGGACAGTGGGGTTATGGCTACACCTTC.

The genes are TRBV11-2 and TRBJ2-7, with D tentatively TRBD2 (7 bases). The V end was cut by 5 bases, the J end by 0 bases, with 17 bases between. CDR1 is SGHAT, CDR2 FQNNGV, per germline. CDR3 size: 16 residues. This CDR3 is CASSGPRGGLSYEQYF. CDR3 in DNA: TGTGCCAGCAGCGGGCCGAGGGGGGGCCTCTCCTACGAGCAGTACTTC.